This T cell receptor beta chain was captured by sequencing in a study of blood T cell repertoires in COVID-19. Study background: The United States, Italy and Spain supplied acute and convalescent COVID-19 samples. T cells, B-cell-depleted T cells, or PBMCs supplied cDNA or gDNA.

Original processing notes: Reference gene primer amplification yielded estimated nucleated cell counts. Sequencing was performed with immunoSEQ multiplex PCR; in TCRdb, only in-frame clones are kept and a portion is missing. V, J and clone size are taken as reported in that table, and D and trimming were inferred from the DNA itself. The table shows nearly 250,000 clones, with more than 75% occurring only once. Germline V gene lookup returns CDR1 MNHNY and CDR2 SVGAGI (reference sequence). Trimming took off 7 bases at V and 8 bases at J, with 11 bases between the two ends. The CDR3 is 12 amino acids.

Sequencing input: peripheral blood. The sequence came from a woman aged 60-70 years who had recovered from COVID-19. V usage is TRBV6-6 and J usage is TRBJ1-4; TRBD1 is a possible D gene (5 bases). The CDR3 spells CASKRNREKLFF. The CDR3 bases are TGTGCCAGCAAACGTAACAGGGAAAAACTGTTTTTT.